This TCR beta chain was sequenced for a study of cytomegalovirus exposure and HLA in healthy donors. V was clipped by 5 bases and J by 3 bases, with 11 bases between them. Germline CDR1 and CDR2: SGHTA and FQGTGA. This CDR3 contains 13 residues. PCR was performed using 60 Vbeta and 13 Jbeta primers. Generated by immunoSEQ multiplex PCR, the TCRdb table keeps only in-frame clones and is missing some. The sample includes around 130,000 clones. What was sequenced was PBMCs. This TCR came from an older woman in good health and CMV-seronegative. This chain links TRBV7-3 with TRBJ2-7, with a weak D call TRBD1 (5 bases). For the CDR3, the DNA is TGTGCCAGCAGCCCGACTCAGGGCTACGAGCAGTACTTC. Translation: CASSPTQGYEQYF. The entire variable domain, with the rest obtained from reference TRBV7-3 and TRBJ2-7, is as follows: GAGVSQTPSNKVTEKGKYVELRCDPISGHTALYWYRQSLGQGPEFLIYFQGTGAADDSGLPNDRFFAVRPEGSVSTLKIQRTERGDSAVYLCASSPTQGYEQYFGPGTRLTVT.